This T cell receptor beta chain appears in the sequencing data of a study of blood T cell repertoires in COVID-19 (TCRdb year 2020). For the study in its entirety: Collaborator samples came from the United States, Italy and Spain and covered acute and convalescent phases of COVID-19. The samples were drawn from the first 160 participants of the ongoing ImmuneRACE study and from 1,200 or so subjects provided by 6 global collaborators. The prospective study material was composed of cDNA or gDNA derived from T cells, B-cell-depleted T cells, or PBMCs. Deeply sampled blood TCRbeta repertoires from subjects exposed to, actively infected with, or recovered from COVID-19 were included in the dataset. A freely available public database, intended as a resource for researchers studying the immune response to SARS-CoV-2, is where the repertoires were released. A de-identified subject ID, COVID-19 status, age in years and sex were almost always included in the sample metadata. Where available, HLA class I and class II types were taken from metadata supplied by the sample provider and were not determined by assay-based typing.

The collaborating institutions used their own protocols to collect whole blood in K2EDTA tubes. For TCRbeta analysis, collaborators shipped samples in one of three forms: frozen whole blood, isolated PBMCs, or DNA extracted from either of those sample types. For this clone: The specificity of this receptor is unknown. No much larger clone is present one base from it, and per-base qualities are unavailable.

General conclusions and limits of the study: Clinical and demographic metadata were provided uncurated, with the amount varying by source and participant.

Relative to germline, V is 0 bases shorter and J is 0 bases shorter, with 9 bases between their ends. The CDR3 starts with the cysteine, ends with the phenylalanine, and has 16 residues. Only the CDR3 DNA stays, 48 bases, in frame from base 1. CDR1 SGHTA and CDR2 FQGNSA are derived from the germline V gene. TCRbeta CDR3 regions were amplified from genomic DNA by means of the immunoSEQ Assay, a bias-controlled multiplex PCR. In the original analysis: The number of nucleated cells in each sample was estimated by amplification of reference gene primers within the assay. To quantify the absolute abundance of each unique TCRbeta CDR3 rearrangement, sequence reads were collapsed and filtered. For each sample, productive Simpson clonality was calculated by taking the square root of Simpson's diversity index across productive rearrangements. TCRdb took this table from immuneACCESS and kept in-frame rearrangements with V and J called. Such tables lack part of the clones; where checked against another copy, unresolved V genes explain under half of the gap, and the rest is unexplained. V and J calls and clone size come straight from that table; D and trimming were deduced from the DNA. For this sample there are fewer than 30,000 clones; about 84% appear just once. Around 15% of the sample goes to the ten largest clones.

The V gene is TRBV7-2 and the J gene is TRBJ1-3; the D gene is not confidently resolved. The receptor was isolated from an older woman with acute or convalescent COVID-19. Sample: peripheral blood. The CDR3 here reads CASSLAPGRSGNTIYF. The DNA reads TGTGCCAGCAGCTTAGCGCCAGGCCGCTCTGGAAACACCATATATTTT.